Below, 23 T cell receptor beta chains from the same sample are listed, as sequenced in a study of T cell responses to AZD1222 COVID-19 vaccine. Clones were read by immunoSEQ multiplex PCR, and TCRdb kept only the in-frame ones, dropping some. This sample has 180,000 or so clones; just over 90% occur once, and the top ten carry over 1.5%. This sample comprised peripheral blood, obtained 28 days after the second AZD1222 dose. Receptor source: an adult who received the AZD1222 COVID-19 vaccine.

V usage is TRBV7-9 and J usage is TRBJ2-2; no clear D. Deletions cut 1 base from V and 1 base from J, with 10 bases between. Germline CDR1 SEHNR, CDR2 FQNEAQ (reference sequence). The length of the CDR3 is 16 residues. The CDR3: CASSLEGTLNTGELFF. In DNA form, the CDR3 reads TGTGCCAGCAGCTTAGAAGGCACCCTGAACACCGGGGAGCTGTTTTTT.

J is TRBJ2-3 and V is TRBV20-1, with a possible D match to TRBD2 (7 bases). CDR1 is DFQATT, CDR2 SNEGSKA, per germline (reference sequence). The CDR3 covers 11 residues. V shed 8 bases and J shed 8 bases, with 14 bases lying between them. CDR3 amino acids: CSPKGGGTQYF. The CDR3 coding sequence is TGCAGTCCTAAAGGGGGGGGTACGCAGTATTTT.

The chain uses TRBV7-6 and TRBJ2-3, with 9 positions matching TRBD2. The V and J ends lost 5 bases and 1 base, in that order; junction bases with no gene match: 7. Looked up from germline, CDR1 is SGHVS and CDR2 is FNYEAQ. CDR3 length: 16 residues. CDR3 sequence: CASSPKAGGRTDTQYF. The DNA of the CDR3 is TGTGCCAGCAGCCCAAAAGCGGGAGGCCGCACAGATACGCAGTATTTT.

This chain connects TRBV5-1 to TRBJ2-2; D remains unclear. The CDR3 has 16 residues. Between the trimmed V and J ends, which lost 1 base and 4 bases, there was a span of 14 bases. Germline V gives CDR1 SGHRS, CDR2 YFSETQ. CDR3 nucleotide sequence: TGCGCCAGCAGCTTGACTCCCCATGAAGGCACCGGGGAGCTGTTTTTT. This codes for CASSLTPHEGTGELFF.

The chain links TRBV30 to TRBJ2-3; D might be TRBD2 (5 bases). V was cut by 1 base and J by 5 bases, with 16 bases left in between. Germline V gene lookup returns CDR1 GTSNPN and CDR2 SVGIG (reference sequence). This CDR3 has 15 amino acids. CDR3 in amino acids: CAWSAPPVGRDTQYF. DNA of the CDR3: TGTGCCTGGAGTGCCCCCCCCGTGGGGAGAGATACGCAGTATTTT.

CDR3 DNA: TGTGCCAGCAGCCTTAGCTATCCGGGCACTGAAGCTTTCTTT. This sequence encodes CASSLSYPGTEAFF. V gene TRBV7-9 combines with J gene TRBJ1-1; D is undetermined. The CDR3 contains 14 residues. Germline-derived CDR1 and CDR2 are SEHNR and FQNEAQ (reference sequence). Trimming left V 5 bases short and J 4 bases short, with 14 bases between.

This chain links TRBV7-8 with TRBJ2-5, with 9 bases fitting TRBD1. V trimming: 4 bases; J trimming: 4 bases; junction bases outside the gene matches: 7. The CDR3 runs 15 residues. The germline V gene encodes CDR1 SGHVS and CDR2 FQNEAQ. The chain's CDR3 is CASSSTPGQGETQYF. The CDR3 DNA reads TGTGCCAGCAGCTCGACCCCGGGACAGGGAGAGACCCAGTACTTC.

The chain recombines TRBV6-5 with TRBJ2-1; TRBD1 aligns across 10 bases. The CDR3 extends over 15 amino acids. J gave up 5 bases and V 6 bases, and 7 bases lay outside the gene matches. Germline V gives CDR1 MNHEY, CDR2 SVGAGI. The CDR3 bases are TGTGCCAGCAGCACAAGACAGGGGGCAGACAATGAGCAGTTCTTC. The encoded protein is CASSTRQGADNEQFF.

The J gene is TRBJ1-4, the V gene TRBV5-1; D is unclear. CDR1 is SGHRS and CDR2 is YFSETQ in the germline V gene. The V end was cut by 3 bases, the J end by 0 bases, with 6 bases between. This CDR3 comprises 14 residues. The CDR3 region is CASSSTTTNEKLFF. The CDR3, as DNA: TGCGCCAGCAGCTCGACTACAACTAATGAAAAACTGTTTTTT.

The CDR3 loop is CASSTQRTVNLAKLFF. CDR3 bases: TGTGCCAGTAGTACCCAGAGGACAGTAAACTTGGCGAAACTGTTTTTT. The chain is built from TRBV19 and TRBJ1-4; the D gene is possibly TRBD1 (6 bases). V dropped 4 bases and J dropped 11 bases, with 23 bases sitting between them. This CDR3 has 16 amino acids. CDR1 and CDR2 (germline): LNHDA, SQIVND (reference sequence).

The count of this clone is one. The chain is built from TRBV18 and TRBJ2-5, with D perhaps TRBD2 (6 bases). Germline assignment: CDR1 KGHSH and CDR2 LQKENI. Trimming took off 1 base at V and 2 bases at J, with 8 bases between the two ends. There are 14 residues in the CDR3. CDR3 in amino acids: CASSPLGGQETQYF. In DNA, the CDR3 is TGTGCCAGCTCACCACTTGGAGGGCAAGAGACCCAGTACTTC.

This rearrangement joins TRBV18 to TRBJ1-1; no reliable D call. The germline gives CDR1 KGHSH, CDR2 LQKENI. The CDR3 is made up of 13 amino acids. Trimming removed 3 bases from V and 4 bases from J, with 9 bases in between. CDR3 loop: CASSPLEATEAFF. The CDR3 nucleotides read TGTGCCAGCTCACCGCTGGAAGCCACTGAAGCTTTCTTT. Looking up the rest from reference TRBV18 and TRBJ1-1 gives the full variable domain: NAGVMQNPRHLVRRRGQEARLRCSPMKGHSHVYWYRQLPEEGLKFMVYLQKENIIDESGMPKERFSAEFPKEGPSILRIQQVVRGDSAAYFCASSPLEATEAFFGQGTRLTVV.

This sequence joins TRBV5-8 and TRBJ1-5; D is perhaps TRBD1 (6 bases). Germline CDR1 SGHTS, CDR2 YDEGEE. The CDR3 contains 17 residues. V was shortened by 0 bases and J by 1 base, with 14 bases between the two germline ends. CDR3 loop: CASSLAPSGASNQPQHF. The CDR3 region has the DNA TGTGCCAGCAGCTTGGCCCCGTCAGGGGCCAGCAATCAGCCCCAGCATTTT.

The J gene is TRBJ2-7, the V gene TRBV5-3, with D hard to call. TRBV5-3 is treated as an ORF (open reading frame) with a function not yet certain. The CDR3 is made up of 14 amino acids. The V gene lost 2 bases and the J gene lost 2 bases, with 11 bases spanning the gap. The CDR3 bases are TGTGCCAGAAGCTTAAAGTGGCAGCCCTACGAGCAGTACTTC. Translation: CARSLKWQPYEQYF.

The chain uses TRBV9 and TRBJ1-1; D uncertain. Germline V gene data show CDR1 as SGDLS and CDR2 as YYNGEE. CDR3 length equals 14 residues. The V and J ends lost 4 bases and 0 bases respectively, with 10 bases between them. CDR3 protein: CASSLDGLNTEAFF. The CDR3 DNA follows: TGTGCCAGCAGCCTGGACGGATTGAACACTGAAGCTTTCTTT.

V usage is TRBV7-6 and J usage is TRBJ2-1, with D perhaps TRBD1 (5 bases). Germline CDR1 and CDR2: SGHVS and FNYEAQ. This CDR3 is 14 amino acids long. With 1 base removed from V and 8 bases from J, the gap between germline ends came to 12 bases. The CDR3 region is CASSLGAGLDEQFF. The CDR3 nucleotides read TGTGCCAGCAGCTTAGGGGCAGGGCTTGATGAGCAGTTCTTC.

This chain links TRBV6-5 with TRBJ1-5, with a weak D call TRBD1 (6 bases). Germline V CDR1 and CDR2: MNHEY, SVGAGI. The V and J ends lost 6 bases and 7 bases respectively, with 19 bases between them. The CDR3 loop spans 15 amino acids. CDR3 residues: CASRPHTGSGQPQHF. The CDR3 DNA follows: TGTGCCAGCAGACCTCATACAGGGTCGGGACAGCCCCAGCATTTT.

This chain links TRBV2 with TRBJ2-3; 9 nucleotides agree with TRBD2. Germline V gene lookup returns CDR1 SNHLY and CDR2 FYNNEI. The length of the CDR3 is 16 residues. Germline trimming cut 4 bases from V and 0 bases from J; bases unmatched to any gene: 5. The CDR3 sequence: CASSGASGTSTDTQYF. DNA for the CDR3: TGTGCCAGCAGTGGGGCTAGCGGGACTAGCACAGATACGCAGTATTTT.

This sequence joins TRBV6-5 and TRBJ2-7; D is possibly TRBD2 (5 bases). CDR1 is MNHEY, CDR2 SVGAGI, per germline. The CDR3 spans 15 residues. V was pared by 6 bases and J by 4 bases, with 19 bases between. CDR3 DNA sequence: TGTGCCAGCAGGGGGAGTCGTTCTTATGAGTACGAGCAGTACTTC. It translates to CASRGSRSYEYEQYF.

The V and J genes are TRBV27 and TRBJ2-7; 12 bases align to TRBD2. J was trimmed by 6 bases and V by 5 bases; bases with no gene match: 5. The CDR3 extends over 14 amino acids. Looked up from germline, CDR1 is MNHEY and CDR2 is SMNVEV (reference sequence). CDR3 protein: CASSPLAGGGEQYF. The CDR3 DNA reads as TGTGCCAGCAGTCCCCTAGCGGGAGGGGGCGAGCAGTACTTC.

This chain uses TRBV6-2 or TRBV6-3 with TRBJ2-5, with D perhaps given as TRBD1 or TRBD2 (5 bases each). Per germline, CDR1 MNHEY and CDR2 SVGEGT. The ends were cut back, 4 bases at V and 8 bases at J, with 14 bases in the middle. The CDR3 has 13 amino acids. The CDR3: CASSFRGEVTQYF. The CDR3 region has the DNA TGTGCCAGCAGTTTTCGGGGCGAGGTAACCCAGTACTTC.

J is TRBJ1-6 and V is TRBV19; the D is unclear. CDR3 length: 15 residues. With 8 bases removed from V and 0 bases from J, the gap between germline ends came to 11 bases. CDR1 LNHDA and CDR2 SQIVND come from the germline V gene (reference sequence). CDR3 in DNA: TGTGCCAGTTCCCGGGCCAGCTCCTATAATTCACCCCTCCACTTT. Its protein product is CASSRASSYNSPLHF. Supplemented by reference TRBV19 and TRBJ1-6, the full variable domain reads DGGITQSPKYLFRKEGQNVTLSCEQNLNHDAMYWYRQDPGQGLRLIYYSQIVNDFQKGDIAEGYSVSREKKESFPLTVTSAQKNPTAFYLCASSRASSYNSPLHFGNGTRLTVT.

The V gene is TRBV7-3, the J gene TRBJ2-6; D is perhaps TRBD1 (6 bases). Trimming stripped 5 bases from V and 0 bases from J, with 11 bases between. Germline lookup yields CDR1 SGHTA and CDR2 FQGTGA. The CDR3 spans 16 residues. Here the CDR3 DNA reads TGTGCCAGCAGCCAAACAGGGAGCTCTGGGGCCAACGTCCTGACTTTC. Residues: CASSQTGSSGANVLTF.